This T cell receptor beta chain emerged from a study of blood T cells in healthy people across ages. Points on this clonotype: The antigen remains unidentified.

CDR3 length equals 18 residues. Trimming stripped 5 bases from V and 0 bases from J, with 17 bases between. Per germline, CDR1 SNHLY and CDR2 FYNNEI. PBMCs numbering at least 6.5 million were isolated per sample. Through a sample-barcoded 5' primer and a J-beta primer mix, a second PCR was run for roughly 6 to 12 cycles. The template-switch adaptor was a 5' adaptor with 12 random nucleotides. It tagged each cDNA molecule. TCRdb independently ran MiXCR on the 5' RACE reads; one entry per CDR3 protein. The repertoire includes about 970,000 distinct CDR3 sequences, roughly 50% of them detected once, and about 21% sits in the top ten. General study results and limits: Higher diversity, along with more naive CD4+ cells, distinguished long-lived donors from aged donors.

V is TRBV2 and J is TRBJ2-6, with D perhaps TRBD1 (6 bases). This TCR derives from an older woman in good health. The source material was blood. The chain's CDR3 is CASSLRTAVLSGANVLTF. CDR3 coding DNA: TGTGCCAGCAGTCTCAGGACAGCCGTCCTCTCTGGGGCCAACGTCCTGACTTTC.